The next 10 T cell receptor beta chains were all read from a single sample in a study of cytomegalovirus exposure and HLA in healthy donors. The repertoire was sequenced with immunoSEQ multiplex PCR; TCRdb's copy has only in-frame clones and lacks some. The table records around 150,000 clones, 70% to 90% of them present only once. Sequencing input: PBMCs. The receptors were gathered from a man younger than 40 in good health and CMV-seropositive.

DNA of the CDR3: TGTGCCAGCAGCTTAGTCAGGTTGAACACTGAAGCTTTCTTT. It encodes CASSLVRLNTEAFF. The V call is TRBV7-9, the J call TRBJ1-1; D is uncertain. V was cut by 1 base and J by 0 bases, with 6 bases left in between. This CDR3 is 14 amino acids long. Germline assignment: CDR1 SEHNR and CDR2 FQNEAQ (reference sequence).

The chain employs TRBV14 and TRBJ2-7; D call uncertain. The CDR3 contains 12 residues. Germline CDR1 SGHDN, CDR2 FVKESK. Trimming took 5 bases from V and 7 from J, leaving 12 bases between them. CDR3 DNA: TGTGCCAGCAGCTTCCCCCTCGGGGAGCAGTACTTC. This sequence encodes CASSFPLGEQYF.

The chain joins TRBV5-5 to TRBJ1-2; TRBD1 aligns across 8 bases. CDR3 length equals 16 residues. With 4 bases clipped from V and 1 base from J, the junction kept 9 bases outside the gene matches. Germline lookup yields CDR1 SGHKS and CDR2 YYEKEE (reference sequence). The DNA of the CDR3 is TGTGCCAGCAGCGTAAAACAGGGGGTTGATAACTATGGCTACACCTTC. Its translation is CASSVKQGVDNYGYTF.

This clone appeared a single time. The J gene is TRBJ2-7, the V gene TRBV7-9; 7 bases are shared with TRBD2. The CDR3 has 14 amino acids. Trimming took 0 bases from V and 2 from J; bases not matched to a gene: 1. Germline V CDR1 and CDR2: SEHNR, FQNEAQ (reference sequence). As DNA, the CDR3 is TGTGCCAGCAGCTTAGCGGGGGGGACCTACGAGCAGTACTTC. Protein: CASSLAGGTYEQYF.

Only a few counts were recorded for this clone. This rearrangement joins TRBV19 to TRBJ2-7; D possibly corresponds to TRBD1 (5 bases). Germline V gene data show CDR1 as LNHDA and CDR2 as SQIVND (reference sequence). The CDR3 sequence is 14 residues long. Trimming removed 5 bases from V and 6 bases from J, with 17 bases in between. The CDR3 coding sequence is TGTGCCAGTAGTTATCCCCCTGGGGCAAGCGAGCAGTACTTC. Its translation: CASSYPPGASEQYF.

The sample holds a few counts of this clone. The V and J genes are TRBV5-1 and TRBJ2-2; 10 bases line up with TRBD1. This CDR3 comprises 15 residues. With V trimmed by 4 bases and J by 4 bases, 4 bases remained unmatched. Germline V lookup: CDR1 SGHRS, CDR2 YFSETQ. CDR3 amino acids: CASSRTGGGTGELFF. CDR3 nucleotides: TGCGCCAGCAGCCGGACAGGGGGAGGCACCGGGGAGCTGTTTTTT.

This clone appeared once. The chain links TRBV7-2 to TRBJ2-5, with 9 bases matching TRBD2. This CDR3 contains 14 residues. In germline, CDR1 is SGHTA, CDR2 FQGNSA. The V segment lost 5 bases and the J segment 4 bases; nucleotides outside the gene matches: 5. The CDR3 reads CASSLGLAIETQYF. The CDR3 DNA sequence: TGTGCCAGCAGCCTTGGACTAGCGATAGAGACCCAGTACTTC. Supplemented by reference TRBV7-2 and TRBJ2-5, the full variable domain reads GAGVSQSPSNKVTEKGKDVELRCDPISGHTALYWYRQSLGQGLEFLIYFQGNSAPDKSGLPSDRFSAERTGGSVSTLTIQRTQQEDSAVYLCASSLGLAIETQYFGPGTRLLVL.

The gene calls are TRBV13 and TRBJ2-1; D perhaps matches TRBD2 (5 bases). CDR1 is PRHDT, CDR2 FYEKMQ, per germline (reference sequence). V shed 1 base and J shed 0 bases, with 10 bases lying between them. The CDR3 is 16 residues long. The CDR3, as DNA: TGTGCCAGCAGCTTAGAAGCGGCGAGCTCCTACAATGAGCAGTTCTTC. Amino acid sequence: CASSLEAASSYNEQFF.

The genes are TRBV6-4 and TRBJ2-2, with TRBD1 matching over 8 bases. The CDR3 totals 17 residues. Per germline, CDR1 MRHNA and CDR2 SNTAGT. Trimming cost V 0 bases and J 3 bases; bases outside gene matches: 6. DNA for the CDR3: TGTGCCAGCAGTGACTCGAACAGGGGGAGAGACACCGGGGAGCTGTTTTTT. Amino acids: CASSDSNRGRDTGELFF.

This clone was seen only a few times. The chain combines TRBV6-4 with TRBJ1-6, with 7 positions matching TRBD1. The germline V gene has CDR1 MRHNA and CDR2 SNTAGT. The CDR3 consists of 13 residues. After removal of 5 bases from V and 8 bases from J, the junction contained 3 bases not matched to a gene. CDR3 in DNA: TGTGCCAGCAGTTATGACAGGGATTCACCCCTCCACTTT. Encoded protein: CASSYDRDSPLHF.